This T cell receptor beta chain originates from a study of cytomegalovirus exposure and HLA in healthy donors. With respect to this clone: What it recognizes is unknown.

Germline-derived CDR1 and CDR2 are SGHTA and FQGNSA. This CDR3 has 13 amino acids. Trimming removed 1 base from V and 8 bases from J, with 11 bases in between. General study results and limits: As was reported, the HLA-A and HLA-B alleles of most subjects were accurately predicted from TCR beta sequences. Among TCR beta chains of equal frequency, HLA-associated ones were more clonally expanded in a later analysis.

PCR used 60 Vbeta primers and 13 Jbeta primers. Authors' analysis steps: About 10 million shared chains were among approximately 80 million unique TCR beta chains counted in a later analysis. Profiled with immunoSEQ multiplex PCR; TCRdb holds only in-frame clones, not every one. The DNA gave D and trimming, while V, J and clone size come from that table. This sample has about 140,000 clones, with about 77% found just once. V usage is TRBV7-2 and J usage is TRBJ1-1; D is undetermined. The sequenced sample was PBMCs. The receptor was isolated from a female donor in good health and CMV-seronegative. The CDR3 protein is CASSLEGRGEAFF. The CDR3 coding sequence is TGTGCCAGCAGCTTAGAAGGTAGAGGGGAAGCTTTCTTT.